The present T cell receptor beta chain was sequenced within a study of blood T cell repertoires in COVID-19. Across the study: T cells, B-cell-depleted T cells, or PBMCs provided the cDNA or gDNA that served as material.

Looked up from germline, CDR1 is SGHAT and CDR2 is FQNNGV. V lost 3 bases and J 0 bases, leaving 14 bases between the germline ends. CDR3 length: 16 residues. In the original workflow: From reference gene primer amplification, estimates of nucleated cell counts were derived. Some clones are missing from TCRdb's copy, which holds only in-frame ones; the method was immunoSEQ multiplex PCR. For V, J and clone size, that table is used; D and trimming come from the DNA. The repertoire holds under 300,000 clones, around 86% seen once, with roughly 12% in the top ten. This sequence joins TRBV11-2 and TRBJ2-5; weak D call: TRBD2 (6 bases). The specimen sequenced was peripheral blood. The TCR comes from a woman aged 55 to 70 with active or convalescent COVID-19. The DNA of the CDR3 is TGTGCCAGCAGCTTTCTCGGGGGTACTTACCAAGAGACCCAGTACTTC. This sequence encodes CASSFLGGTYQETQYF.